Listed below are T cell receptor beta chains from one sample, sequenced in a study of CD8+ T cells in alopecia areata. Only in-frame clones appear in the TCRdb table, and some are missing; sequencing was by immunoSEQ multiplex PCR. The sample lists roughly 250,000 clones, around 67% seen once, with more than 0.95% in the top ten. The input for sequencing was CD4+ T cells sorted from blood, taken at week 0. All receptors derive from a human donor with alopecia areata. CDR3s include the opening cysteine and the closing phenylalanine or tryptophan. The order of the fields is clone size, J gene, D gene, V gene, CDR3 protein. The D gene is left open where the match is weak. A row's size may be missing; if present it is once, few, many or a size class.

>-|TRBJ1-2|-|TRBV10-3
CATLETTNYGYTF
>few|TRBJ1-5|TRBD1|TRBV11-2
CASSTGEVQPQHF
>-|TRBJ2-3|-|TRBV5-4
CASSSERTDTQYF
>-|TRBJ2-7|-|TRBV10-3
CAIRPGGPTYEQYF
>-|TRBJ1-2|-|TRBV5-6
CASSLGTLWRTF
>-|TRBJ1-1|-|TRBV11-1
CASSLGPNTEAFF
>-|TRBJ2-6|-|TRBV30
CAVDIFLPYSSGANVLTF
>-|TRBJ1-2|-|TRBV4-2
CASSTRDIGDGYTF
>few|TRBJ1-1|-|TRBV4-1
CASSQAKGEAFF
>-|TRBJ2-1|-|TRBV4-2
CASSNNRVNEQFF
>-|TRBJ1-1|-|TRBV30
CASNQGFFTEAFF
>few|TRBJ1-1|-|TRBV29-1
CSVTLTGAEAFF
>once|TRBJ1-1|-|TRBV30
CARRSTPHTEAFF
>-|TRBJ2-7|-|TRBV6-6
CASSPEWDEQYF
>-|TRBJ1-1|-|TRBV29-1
CSVEGGGQNTEAFF
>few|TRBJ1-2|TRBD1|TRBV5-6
CASSLDRVSSYTF
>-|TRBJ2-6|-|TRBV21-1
CASSKDNSGANVLTF
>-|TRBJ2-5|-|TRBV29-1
CSARGGQETQYF
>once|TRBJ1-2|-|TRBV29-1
CSVELQQPYGYTF
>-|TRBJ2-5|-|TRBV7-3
CASSPGSSTEETQYF
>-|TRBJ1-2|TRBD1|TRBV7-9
CASSFVQGMGDGYTF
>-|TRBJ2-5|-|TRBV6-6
CASSADSGETQYF
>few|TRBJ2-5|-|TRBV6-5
CASTQLGQETQYF
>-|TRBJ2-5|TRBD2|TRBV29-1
CSVAAGGETQYF
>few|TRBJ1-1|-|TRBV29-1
CSVQGGTEAFF
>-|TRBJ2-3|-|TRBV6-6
CASSGYTQYF
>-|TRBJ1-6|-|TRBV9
CASSTGTQNSPLHF
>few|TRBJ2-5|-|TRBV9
CASSVSGGAETQYF
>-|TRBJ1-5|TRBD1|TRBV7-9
CASSLGGQGSNNQPQHF
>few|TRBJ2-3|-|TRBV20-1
CSPRRDTQYF
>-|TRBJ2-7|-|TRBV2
CASRRGAYEQYF
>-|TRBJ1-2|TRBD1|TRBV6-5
CASRAGTGTGYTF
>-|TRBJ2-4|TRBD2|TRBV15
CATSRDAVGLAENIQYF
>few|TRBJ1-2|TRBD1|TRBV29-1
CSSAVTGSGYTF
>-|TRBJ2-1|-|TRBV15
CATSRQRGPNEQFF
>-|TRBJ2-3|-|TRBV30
CAWTSDGLSTDTQYF
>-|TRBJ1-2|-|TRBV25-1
CASSEGLLEEYGYTF
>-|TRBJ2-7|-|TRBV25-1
CASWGGPQDYEQYF
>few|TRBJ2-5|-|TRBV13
CASSLPVGGQETQYF
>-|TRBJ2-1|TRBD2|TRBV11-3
CASSLGTSGYNEQFF
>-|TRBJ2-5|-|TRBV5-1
CASSLRGSSWETQYF
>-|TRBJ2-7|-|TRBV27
CASSLTDPYEQYF
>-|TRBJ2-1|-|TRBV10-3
CAISELDIYNEQFF
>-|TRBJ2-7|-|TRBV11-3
CASSLGGESYEQYF
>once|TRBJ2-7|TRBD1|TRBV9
CASSATGLEQYF
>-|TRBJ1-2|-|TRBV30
CAWADGYRGGYTF
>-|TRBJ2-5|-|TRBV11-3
CASSLEGSYLRQYF
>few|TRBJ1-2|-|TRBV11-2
CASSPQAGHAGYTF
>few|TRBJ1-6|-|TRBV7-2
CASSLQSSYNSPLHF